This T cell receptor (beta chain) came from a study of shared clonotypes between healthy human individuals. Sequenced by immunoSEQ multiplex PCR; TCRdb stores in-frame clones only, minus some. The repertoire holds more than 2 million clones, with approximately 94% as singletons. About this clone: Its antigen is as yet unknown.

Germline CDR1 ENHRY, CDR2 SYGVKD. CDR3 length: 15 amino acids. After removal of 3 bases from V and 6 bases from J, the junction contained 3 bases not matched to a gene. General observations from the study: Lower generation probabilities were found for non-shared clonotypes than for those shared by all four donors.

The chain is built from TRBV10-3 and TRBJ2-7; TRBD2 matches 15 bases. The receptor comes from a man aged 18 to 30 in good health. The sample comprised naive CD4+ T cells sorted from blood. Subset reported: CD45RA+ positively selected. The CDR3 spells CAISEAGLAGGEQYF. The CDR3 DNA reads TGTGCCATCAGTGAAGCGGGACTAGCGGGAGGCGAGCAGTACTTC.